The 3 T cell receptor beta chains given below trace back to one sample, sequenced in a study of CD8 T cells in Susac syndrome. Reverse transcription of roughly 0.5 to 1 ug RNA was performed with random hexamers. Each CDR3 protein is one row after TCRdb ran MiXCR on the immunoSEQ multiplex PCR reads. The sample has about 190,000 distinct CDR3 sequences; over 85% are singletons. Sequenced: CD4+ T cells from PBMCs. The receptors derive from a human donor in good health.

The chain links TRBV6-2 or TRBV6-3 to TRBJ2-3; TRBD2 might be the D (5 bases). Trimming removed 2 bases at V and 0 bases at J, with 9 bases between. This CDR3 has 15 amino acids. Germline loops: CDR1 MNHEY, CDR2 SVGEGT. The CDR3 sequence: CASSYAGLSTDTQYF. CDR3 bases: TGTGCCAGCAGTTACGCGGGTCTAAGCACAGATACGCAGTATTTT.

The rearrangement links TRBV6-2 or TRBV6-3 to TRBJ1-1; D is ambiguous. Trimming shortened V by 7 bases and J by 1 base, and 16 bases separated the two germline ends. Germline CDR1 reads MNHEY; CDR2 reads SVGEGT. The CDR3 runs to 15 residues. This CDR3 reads CASKLGRLGNTEAFF. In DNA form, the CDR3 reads TGTGCCAGCAAACTCGGGCGACTTGGGAACACTGAAGCTTTCTTT.

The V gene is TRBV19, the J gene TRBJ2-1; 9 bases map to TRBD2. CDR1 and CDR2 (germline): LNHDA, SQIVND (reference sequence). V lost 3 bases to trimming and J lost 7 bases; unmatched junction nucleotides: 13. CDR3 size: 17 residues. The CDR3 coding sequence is TGTGCCAGTAGTATGGCCCCGGGACTAGCCAGGAGAAATGAGCAGTTCTTC. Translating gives CASSMAPGLARRNEQFF. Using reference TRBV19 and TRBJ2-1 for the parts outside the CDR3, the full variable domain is DGGITQSPKYLFRKEGQNVTLSCEQNLNHDAMYWYRQDPGQGLRLIYYSQIVNDFQKGDIAEGYSVSREKKESFPLTVTSAQKNPTAFYLCASSMAPGLARRNEQFFGPGTRLTVL.